These 30 T cell receptor beta chains were sequenced from one sample in a study of beta chain features in type 1 diabetes. Every bit of the isolated RNA underwent reverse transcription, so sequencing read expressed TCRB transcripts. Method: immunoSEQ multiplex PCR; TCRdb's copy keeps in-frame clones and lacks some. The top ten clones hold 0.035% to 0.045% of a sample with hundreds of thousands of clones, 11% to 15% of them seen once. The antigens of these receptors remain unknown. Study-level points and caveats: Among patients with Type 1 diabetes, TCRB CDR3s were moderately but significantly shorter in every one of the four CD4+ subsets.

Sequences were obtained from naive CD4+ T cells from blood. The receptors stem from a man younger than 35 with type 1 diabetes.

This chain joins TRBV9 and TRBJ2-5; D unclear. The germline V gene has CDR1 SGDLS and CDR2 YYNGEE. The CDR3 contains 13 residues. V gave up 3 bases and J gave up 2 bases, with 8 bases separating them. CDR3 sequence reads: CASSAQIQETQYF. The CDR3 DNA sequence: TGTGCCAGCAGCGCTCAGATACAAGAGACCCAGTACTTC. The full variable domain, its missing parts supplied by reference TRBV9 and TRBJ2-5, is DSGVTQTPKHLITATGQRVTLRCSPRSGDLSVYWYQQSLDQGLQFLIQYYNGEERAKGNILERFSAQQFPDLHSELNLSSLELGDSALYFCASSAQIQETQYFGPGTRLLVL.

This clone was found a few times. This rearrangement joins TRBV2 to TRBJ2-3; 11 bases fit TRBD2. Germline V lookup: CDR1 SNHLY, CDR2 FYNNEI. V shed 2 bases and J 10 bases; nucleotides not matched to a gene: 8. The CDR3 is 15 amino acids. The CDR3 DNA follows: TGTGCCAGCAGTGAATGGCTAGCGGGGGGAGAGGCGCAGTATTTT. Its protein is CASSEWLAGGEAQYF.

This clone was observed a few times. The chain is built from TRBV14 and TRBJ1-1; D unresolved. Per germline, CDR1 SGHDN and CDR2 FVKESK. V was pared by 1 base and J by 3 bases, with 3 bases between. CDR3 size: 12 residues. This chain's CDR3 is CASSQVYTEAFF. CDR3 bases: TGTGCCAGCAGCCAAGTGTACACTGAAGCTTTCTTT.

This clone was seen only a few times. The rearrangement joins TRBV5-6 to TRBJ1-2; no firm D call. Germline V lookup: CDR1 SGHDT, CDR2 YYEEEE. This CDR3 contains 14 residues. Trimming pared 0 bases from V and 8 bases from J, leaving 14 bases between. CDR3 loop: CASSLVGVVEGYTF. The CDR3 bases are TGTGCCAGCAGCTTGGTTGGGGTAGTAGAAGGCTACACCTTC.

This chain connects TRBV6-5 to TRBJ2-2; D assignment may be TRBD1 or TRBD2 (5 bases each). CDR1 is MNHEY, CDR2 SVGAGI, per germline. V gave up 5 bases and J gave up 5 bases, with 15 bases separating them. CDR3 length: 15 residues. CDR3 sequence reads: CASSTTGALTGELFF. CDR3 coding DNA: TGTGCCAGCAGTACTACCGGGGCATTGACCGGGGAGCTGTTTTTT.

A remark on this clone: Other DNA sequences of this sample code for an identical CDR3. The chain is built from TRBV7-9 and TRBJ1-2; a weak D match, TRBD1 (5 bases). This CDR3 region has 12 residues. CDR1 and CDR2 (germline): SEHNR, FQNEAQ (reference sequence). The germline V and J ends were trimmed by 5 bases and 7 bases, with 11 bases remaining between them. The CDR3 nucleotides are TGTGCCAGCAGCCCGGGACTAGGTGGCTACACCTTC. Its translation is CASSPGLGGYTF.

Comment on this clone: At one end the junction does not follow the germline gene, possibly because of a read error. The rearrangement links TRBV7-6 to TRBJ2-7; D tentatively fits TRBD1 or TRBD2 (5 bases each). Germline CDR1 SGHVS, CDR2 FNYEAQ. The CDR3 is 17 residues long. CDR3 in amino acids: CASSSGNTVGEGYGQYF. CDR3 in DNA: TGTGCCAGCAGCTCAGGGAATACGGTCGGAGAGGGTTACGGGCAGTACTTC.

The chain uses TRBV30 and TRBJ1-2; weak D call: TRBD1 (6 bases). Trimming left V 1 base short and J 3 bases short, with 12 bases between. The CDR3 spans 14 residues. CDR1 and CDR2 (germline): GTSNPN, SVGIG (reference sequence). The CDR3: CAWSGGASYYGYTF. CDR3 in DNA: TGTGCCTGGAGTGGGGGGGCCAGTTACTATGGCTACACCTTC. Complete variable domain (other parts from reference TRBV30 and TRBJ1-2): SQTIHQWPATLVQPVGSPLSLECTVEGTSNPNLYWYRQAAGRGLQLLFYSVGIGQISSEVPQNLSASRPQDRQFILSSKKLLLSDSGFYLCAWSGGASYYGYTFGSGTRLTVV.

This clone has a handful of counts. CDR3 sequence: CASSLGLAGVDNEQFF. CDR3 coding DNA: TGTGCCAGCAGCTTAGGGCTAGCGGGAGTAGACAATGAGCAGTTCTTC. The chain has TRBV7-9 and TRBJ2-1, with 10 bases lining up with TRBD2. J lost 5 bases, V lost 1 base, and 5 bases had no gene match. The CDR3 totals 16 residues. Per the germline V gene, CDR1 is SEHNR and CDR2 is FQNEAQ (reference sequence).

This clone was counted between two and nine times. The V and J genes are TRBV12-5 and TRBJ1-5; D unresolved. V was trimmed by 1 base and J by 1 base, leaving 2 bases between them. CDR3 length: 13 residues. Per the germline V gene, CDR1 is LGHNT and CDR2 is FRNRAP. In DNA, the CDR3 is TGTGCTAGTGGTTTGGAAAGCAATCAGCCCCAGCATTTT. It specifies CASGLESNQPQHF.

This clone was counted only a few times. This chain joins TRBV18 and TRBJ2-1; no firm D call. V was pared by 6 bases and J by 2 bases, with 17 bases between. Germline CDR1 reads KGHSH; CDR2 reads LQKENI. The CDR3 totals 16 residues. CDR3 DNA sequence: TGTGCCAGCTCCTTGCCGGTAGTCGAGGCCTACAATGAGCAGTTCTTC. Its protein is CASSLPVVEAYNEQFF.

The chain carries TRBV29-1 and TRBJ2-3, with D unresolved. The CDR3 is 14 amino acids. CDR1 and CDR2 (germline): SQVTM, ANQGSEA. Trimming left V 1 base short and J 7 bases short, with 15 bases between. The CDR3 loop reads CSVEGSSGSNTQYF. The DNA for the CDR3 is TGCAGCGTTGAAGGCTCCTCGGGCAGTAATACGCAGTATTTT.

This clone appeared a few times. The chain combines TRBV4-2 with TRBJ1-1, with TRBD1 matching over 10 bases. Germline V gene lookup returns CDR1 LGHNA and CDR2 YNFKEQ. There are 14 residues in the CDR3. The V segment lost 4 bases and the J segment 4 bases; nucleotides outside the gene matches: 3. CDR3 sequence reads: CASSPGQGSTEAFF. The CDR3 DNA reads as TGTGCCAGCAGCCCGGGACAGGGGAGCACTGAAGCTTTCTTT.

This chain uses TRBV9 with TRBJ2-6; D is unresolved. With 4 bases removed from V and 1 base from J, the gap between germline ends came to 0 bases. Germline loops: CDR1 SGDLS, CDR2 YYNGEE. This CDR3 has 12 residues. CDR3 sequence (DNA): TGTGCCAGCAGCTCTGGGGCCAACGTCCTGACTTTC. Its protein is CASSSGANVLTF.

V usage is TRBV4-1 and J usage is TRBJ1-2; D remains ambiguous. The CDR3 length is 14 residues. In germline, CDR1 is MGHRA, CDR2 YSYEKL. The V and J ends lost 3 bases and 4 bases respectively, with 12 bases between them. The DNA for the CDR3 is TGCGCCAGCAGCCATCTGGCCCTCCCCTATGGCTACACCTTC. It translates to CASSHLALPYGYTF.

The rearrangement links TRBV19 to TRBJ1-2; D is possibly TRBD1 (6 bases). V was cut by 7 bases and J by 2 bases, with 11 bases left in between. This CDR3 spans 13 amino acids. CDR1 and CDR2 from the germline V gene are LNHDA and SQIVND (reference sequence). The CDR3 reads CASKDQGNYGYTF. The CDR3 region has the DNA TGTGCCAGTAAGGACCAGGGGAACTATGGCTACACCTTC.

This rearrangement joins TRBV7-2 to TRBJ1-2; 7 bases fit TRBD1. Looked up from germline, CDR1 is SGHTA and CDR2 is FQGNSA. The CDR3 loop spans 14 amino acids. V lost 4 bases, J lost 4 bases, and 6 bases stayed unmatched. This CDR3 is CASSSPRQGYGYTF. The CDR3 region has the DNA TGTGCCAGCAGCTCACCAAGACAGGGCTATGGCTACACCTTC.

The rearrangement uses TRBV5-4 and TRBJ2-5, with 8 bases aligning to TRBD2. Germline V gives CDR1 SGHNT, CDR2 YYREEE (reference sequence). The ends lost 0 bases at V and 3 bases at J; junction bases unmatched: 4. The CDR3 is 15 residues long. The DNA for the CDR3 is TGTGCCAGCAGCTTGGCGGGAGGGGGTAAAGAGACCCAGTACTTC. Residues: CASSLAGGGKETQYF.

V gene TRBV18 combines with J gene TRBJ2-3; 14 nucleotides agree with TRBD2. CDR1 is KGHSH, CDR2 LQKENI, per germline. V shed 3 bases, J shed 7 bases, and the junction held 9 bases outside the gene matches. This CDR3 spans 17 amino acids. Here the CDR3 DNA reads TGTGCCAGCTCACCCCCTGGACTAGCGGGAGGTGGAAATACGCAGTATTTT. Translated, it gives CASSPPGLAGGGNTQYF.

The V gene is TRBV5-6, the J gene TRBJ1-5, with 7 bases identical to TRBD1. V was pared by 4 bases and J by 0 bases, with 1 base of the junction left unmatched. CDR3 size: 14 residues. Germline-derived CDR1 and CDR2 are SGHDT and YYEEEE. In DNA, the CDR3 is TGTGCCAGCAGCCAGGGGGGTAGCAATCAGCCCCAGCATTTT. This encodes CASSQGGSNQPQHF.

DNA for the CDR3: TGTGCCAGCAGTACGGGCACTACAGACAAAAATGAGCAGTTCTTC. Amino acid sequence: CASSTGTTDKNEQFF. The chain employs TRBV6-5 and TRBJ2-1; D is uncertain. Germline CDR1 MNHEY, CDR2 SVGAGI. The CDR3 has 15 amino acids. V shed 5 bases and J shed 7 bases, with 18 bases lying between them.

The V call is TRBV30, the J call TRBJ2-1; TRBD1 or TRBD2 may be the D gene (5 bases each). The CDR3 covers 15 residues. The germline V and J ends were trimmed by 5 bases and 6 bases, with 20 bases remaining between them. Germline V gene sequence: CDR1 GTSNPN, CDR2 SVGIG (reference sequence). Here the CDR3 reads CAWGKAGTPSNEQFF. The CDR3 DNA reads as TGTGCCTGGGGGAAAGCCGGGACCCCGAGCAATGAGCAGTTCTTC. Based on the CDR3 plus reference TRBV30 and TRBJ2-1, the full variable domain is SQTIHQWPATLVQPVGSPLSLECTVEGTSNPNLYWYRQAAGRGLQLLFYSVGIGQISSEVPQNLSASRPQDRQFILSSKKLLLSDSGFYLCAWGKAGTPSNEQFFGPGTRLTVL.

This clone was counted a few times. The gene calls are TRBV9 and TRBJ2-3; the D is unclear. Trimming shortened V by 0 bases and J by 2 bases, and 7 bases separated the two germline ends. CDR1 SGDLS and CDR2 YYNGEE come from the germline V gene. The CDR3 sequence is 14 residues long. This CDR3 reads CASSVDQFTDTQYF. The CDR3 DNA follows: TGTGCCAGCAGCGTAGACCAGTTCACAGATACGCAGTATTTT.

This clone has just a few counts. The chain has TRBV4-3 and TRBJ1-6, with a possible D match to TRBD1 (6 bases). CDR1 is LGHNA and CDR2 is YSLEER in the germline V gene. Trimming took off 0 bases at V and 8 bases at J, with 23 bases between the two ends. This CDR3 has 19 amino acids. The CDR3 region is CASSQEQGGWSPRDSPLHF. CDR3 nucleotide sequence: TGCGCCAGCAGCCAAGAACAGGGAGGATGGTCCCCTCGGGATTCACCCCTCCACTTT.

The chain joins TRBV2 to TRBJ2-1, with D possibly being TRBD1 (5 bases). Germline CDR1 reads SNHLY; CDR2 reads FYNNEI. V lost 3 bases and J 0 bases, leaving 9 bases between the germline ends. The CDR3 extends over 15 amino acids. The CDR3 reads CASSDQGSSYNEQFF. The CDR3 region has the DNA TGTGCCAGCAGTGACCAGGGAAGCTCCTACAATGAGCAGTTCTTC.

The CDR3 region is CASSHRVYNSPLHF. Here the CDR3 DNA reads TGTGCCAGCAGCCATCGAGTTTATAATTCACCCCTCCACTTT. The V gene is TRBV7-9, the J gene TRBJ1-6; D not certain. The germline CDR1 and CDR2 sequences are SEHNR and FQNEAQ (reference sequence). There are 14 residues in the CDR3. V dropped 5 bases and J dropped 4 bases, with 9 bases sitting between them.

The J gene is TRBJ1-3, the V gene TRBV4-3, with D possibly matching TRBD1 (6 bases). Germline V gene sequence: CDR1 LGHNA, CDR2 YSLEER. The V gene lost 0 bases and the J gene lost 4 bases, with 19 bases spanning the gap. The length of the CDR3 is 18 residues. The CDR3 protein is CASSQEMWGGQGGNTIYF. The DNA of the CDR3 is TGCGCCAGCAGCCAAGAAATGTGGGGGGGCCAAGGAGGAAACACCATATATTTT.

This clone was seen more than once but under ten times. The chain employs TRBV10-3 and TRBJ2-7; no clear D gene. There are 13 residues in the CDR3. Per the germline V gene, CDR1 is ENHRY and CDR2 is SYGVKD. Trimming shortened V by 3 bases and J by 1 base, and 7 bases separated the two germline ends. For the CDR3, the DNA is TGTGCCATCAGTGACCCTACTTCCTACGAGCAGTACTTC. Translating gives CAISDPTSYEQYF.

Only a few counts were recorded for this clone. The sample carries other DNA sequences with the same CDR3. V is TRBV4-3 and J is TRBJ1-5, with D uncertain. The V gene's germline CDR1 is LGHNA and CDR2 YSLEER. The CDR3 is 13 residues long. With 0 bases removed from V and 1 base from J, the gap between germline ends came to 1 base. The CDR3, as DNA: TGCGCCAGCAGCCAAGACAGCAATCAGCCCCAGCATTTT. Translating it yields CASSQDSNQPQHF.

The chain couples TRBV5-1 to TRBJ1-5; the match to TRBD1 covers 11 bases. The germline gives CDR1 SGHRS, CDR2 YFSETQ. This CDR3 has 15 amino acids. J gave up 4 bases and V 3 bases, and 3 bases lay outside the gene matches. The CDR3 region is CASSSGTGGNQPQHF. For the CDR3, the DNA is TGCGCCAGCAGCTCCGGGACAGGGGGGAATCAGCCCCAGCATTTT.